Following are 16 T cell receptor beta chains from one sample sequenced in a study of blood T cell repertoires in COVID-19. Generated by immunoSEQ multiplex PCR, the TCRdb table keeps only in-frame clones and is missing some. The table lists 150,000 or so clones, roughly 80% of them singletons. The sequencing input was PBMCs or T cells enriched from blood (not recorded which). Source of these receptors: a woman aged 50 to 60 who had recovered from COVID-19.

The chain links TRBV5-1 to TRBJ2-6; D is undetermined. Germline V gives CDR1 SGHRS, CDR2 YFSETQ. There are 13 residues in the CDR3. Trimming stripped 5 bases from V and 3 bases from J, with 6 bases between. This chain's CDR3 is CASSRDGANVLTF. The CDR3 region has the DNA TGCGCCAGCAGTAGAGATGGGGCCAACGTCCTGACTTTC.

The chain carries TRBV7-3 and TRBJ2-7; 11 bases agree with TRBD1. Trimming cost V 5 bases and J 4 bases; bases outside gene matches: 10. The CDR3 runs to 16 residues. Looked up from germline, CDR1 is SGHTA and CDR2 is FQGTGA. The CDR3 nucleotides read TGTGCCAGCAGCATCCGCCCGGGACAGGGGGAATACGAGCAGTACGTC. It codes for CASSIRPGQGEYEQYV.

The chain links TRBV5-1 to TRBJ2-7; TRBD2 might be the D (5 bases). Germline V gene lookup returns CDR1 SGHRS and CDR2 YFSETQ. V gave up 2 bases and J gave up 6 bases, with 12 bases separating them. The CDR3 totals 13 residues. CDR3 sequence reads: CASSFGVLVEQYF. CDR3 sequence (DNA): TGCGCCAGCAGCTTCGGGGTCTTGGTCGAGCAGTACTTC.

The chain couples TRBV5-6 to TRBJ1-1; D is unclear. The CDR3 runs to 13 residues. Between the trimmed V and J ends, which lost 0 bases and 4 bases, there was a span of 7 bases. Germline V lookup: CDR1 SGHDT, CDR2 YYEEEE. The CDR3, as DNA: TGTGCCAGCAGCTTGGCAAGCGGCACTGAAGCTTTCTTT. It yields the protein CASSLASGTEAFF. Supplemented by reference TRBV5-6 and TRBJ1-1, the full variable domain reads DAGVTQSPTHLIKTRGQQVTLRCSPKSGHDTVSWYQQALGQGPQFIFQYYEEEERQRGNFPDRFSGHQFPNYSSELNVNALLLGDSALYLCASSLASGTEAFFGQGTRLTVV.

The genes are TRBV5-4 and TRBJ2-2; TRBD1 matches 10 bases. The CDR3 has 16 residues. Trimming cost V 5 bases and J 4 bases; bases outside gene matches: 8. Germline CDR1 SGHNT, CDR2 YYREEE (reference sequence). As DNA, the CDR3 is TGTGCCAGCAGGGAGTGGGGGACAGGGGTCACCGGGGAGCTGTTTTTT. This gives the protein CASREWGTGVTGELFF. Looking up the rest from reference TRBV5-4 and TRBJ2-2 gives the full variable domain: ETGVTQSPTHLIKTRGQQVTLRCSSQSGHNTVSWYQQALGQGPQFIFQYYREEENGRGNFPPRFSGLQFPNYSSELNVNALELDDSALYLCASREWGTGVTGELFFGEGSRLTVL.

The rearrangement joins TRBV2 to TRBJ1-5; possibly TRBD1 for D (6 bases). The CDR3 covers 14 residues. Germline V gives CDR1 SNHLY, CDR2 FYNNEI. Trimming cost V 7 bases and J 4 bases, with 14 bases left between them. CDR3 DNA sequence: TGTGCCAGCACCACCGGGACAAGAAATCAGCCCCAGCATTTT. This sequence encodes CASTTGTRNQPQHF.

The rearrangement joins TRBV19 to TRBJ1-4; D might be TRBD1 (6 bases). The CDR3 extends over 14 amino acids. V was trimmed by 3 bases and J by 6 bases, leaving 11 bases between them. The germline CDR1 and CDR2 sequences are LNHDA and SQIVND (reference sequence). The CDR3, as DNA: TGTGCCAGTAGTATCGCGGCAGGGGATGAAAAACTGTTTTTT. The encoded protein is CASSIAAGDEKLFF. The complete variable domain, with remaining parts taken from reference TRBV19 and TRBJ1-4, reads DGGITQSPKYLFRKEGQNVTLSCEQNLNHDAMYWYRQDPGQGLRLIYYSQIVNDFQKGDIAEGYSVSREKKESFPLTVTSAQKNPTAFYLCASSIAAGDEKLFFGSGTQLSVL.

In this sample, this clone turned up a few times. CDR3 DNA sequence: TGTGCCAGCAGCTCAGGAAAGGGGGCAGGTCAGCCCCAGCATTTT. As protein: CASSSGKGAGQPQHF. The rearrangement links TRBV7-9 to TRBJ1-5; TRBD1 matches 7 bases. V dropped 4 bases and J dropped 6; count of bases not matched to a gene: 9. The CDR3 contains 15 residues. Per the germline V gene, CDR1 is SEHNR and CDR2 is FQNEAQ (reference sequence).

The J gene is TRBJ2-7, the V gene TRBV2; perhaps TRBD2 as D (5 bases). The germline gives CDR1 SNHLY, CDR2 FYNNEI. The V gene lost 1 base and the J gene lost 5 bases, with 15 bases spanning the gap. This CDR3 has 15 residues. The CDR3 DNA is TGTGCCAGCAGTGAAGACACGGGAAAGAAGGACGAGCAGTACTTC. Its translation is CASSEDTGKKDEQYF.

This clone has a handful of counts. This chain uses TRBV5-8 with TRBJ1-4; D call uncertain. V gave up 0 bases and J gave up 3 bases, with 9 bases separating them. The CDR3 is made up of 15 amino acids. Germline V gives CDR1 SGHTS, CDR2 YDEGEE. In DNA form, the CDR3 reads TGTGCCAGCAGCTTGGGCCAGGCTCCTAATGAAAAACTGTTTTTT. As protein: CASSLGQAPNEKLFF. The full variable domain, in which reference TRBV5-8 and TRBJ1-4 provide the parts outside the CDR3, is EAGVTQSPTHLIKTRGQQATLRCSPISGHTSVYWYQQALGLGLQFLLWYDEGEERNRGNFPPRFSGRQFPNYSSELNVNALELEDSALYLCASSLGQAPNEKLFFGSGTQLSVL.

This sequence joins TRBV5-5 and TRBJ2-7; 8 nucleotides agree with TRBD1. The ends lost 4 bases at V and 2 bases at J; junction bases unmatched: 11. The germline V gene encodes CDR1 SGHKS and CDR2 YYEKEE (reference sequence). This CDR3 contains 16 residues. CDR3 protein: CASSLTGQGVTYEQYV. The CDR3 DNA reads TGTGCCAGCAGCCTTACCGGACAGGGTGTTACCTACGAGCAGTACGTC.

This clone was counted a few times. This rearrangement joins TRBV6-2 or TRBV6-3 to TRBJ1-4; 9 nucleotides agree with TRBD1. The CDR3 is made up of 14 amino acids. Looked up from germline, CDR1 is MNHEY and CDR2 is SVGEGT. V was clipped by 5 bases and J by 6 bases; unmatched bases: 4. CDR3 loop: CASSQTGGYEKLFF. DNA of the CDR3: TGTGCCAGCAGTCAGACAGGGGGTTATGAAAAACTGTTTTTT.

The chain links TRBV7-2 to TRBJ1-3; D is perhaps TRBD1 (5 bases). From germline, CDR1 is SGHTA and CDR2 FQGNSA. The CDR3 covers 13 residues. Trimming cost V 5 bases and J 1 base, with 6 bases left between them. This CDR3 is CASSRQSGNTIYF. The CDR3 DNA reads TGTGCCAGCAGCCGACAGTCTGGAAACACCATATATTTT.

The CDR3 nucleotides read TGTGCCAGCTCACCACCGCGGGGGGATAAAGAGACCCAGTACTTC. Amino acid sequence: CASSPPRGDKETQYF. The V gene is TRBV18, the J gene TRBJ2-5; 8 bases agree with TRBD2. Per germline, CDR1 KGHSH and CDR2 LQKENI. The CDR3 is made up of 15 amino acids. Germline trimming cut 0 bases from V and 3 bases from J; bases unmatched to any gene: 3.

The chain recombines TRBV15 with TRBJ1-3, with 7 bases that match TRBD1. CDR1 and CDR2 (germline): LNHNV, YYDKDF (reference sequence). Trimming cost V 0 bases and J 2 bases; bases outside gene matches: 1. The CDR3 has 15 amino acids. The CDR3: CATSRDGQAGNTIYF. CDR3 DNA sequence: TGTGCCACCAGCAGAGACGGACAGGCTGGAAACACCATATATTTT.

The V gene is TRBV5-4, the J gene TRBJ2-1; D call uncertain. This CDR3 is 15 amino acids long. Per germline, CDR1 SGHNT and CDR2 YYREEE (reference sequence). V was cut by 0 bases and J by 6 bases, with 13 bases left in between. CDR3 sequence reads: CASSLVSERGNEQFF. The CDR3 bases are TGTGCCAGCAGCTTGGTGTCTGAAAGAGGCAATGAGCAGTTCTTC.